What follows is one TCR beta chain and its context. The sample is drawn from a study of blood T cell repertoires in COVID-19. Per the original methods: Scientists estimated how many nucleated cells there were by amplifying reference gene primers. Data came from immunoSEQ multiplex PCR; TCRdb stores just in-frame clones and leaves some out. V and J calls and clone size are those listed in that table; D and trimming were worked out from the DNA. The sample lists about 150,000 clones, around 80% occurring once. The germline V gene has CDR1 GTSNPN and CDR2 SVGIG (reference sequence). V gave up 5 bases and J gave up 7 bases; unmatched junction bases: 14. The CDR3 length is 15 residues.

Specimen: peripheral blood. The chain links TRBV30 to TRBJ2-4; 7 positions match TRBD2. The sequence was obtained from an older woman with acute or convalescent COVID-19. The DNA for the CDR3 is TGTGCCTGGGACGGGGGGATGGGTATAGGCAACATTCAGTACTTC. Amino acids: CAWDGGMGIGNIQYF.